This T cell receptor beta chain was sequenced during a study of vaccination effects on CD4 cells after COVID-19. Study observations and caveats: Clonal contraction was marked in infection- and vaccine-induced clones late after vaccination. Healthy vaccinees' vaccine-induced clones included only 1 of 255 cross-reacting with common cold coronaviruses.

Generated by immunoSEQ multiplex PCR, the TCRdb table keeps only in-frame clones and is missing some. The table includes under 85,000 clones, roughly 80% detected once. The CDR3 loop spans 17 amino acids. From germline, CDR1 is SNHLY and CDR2 FYNNEI. A word on this clone: Its matching antigen is unknown. The junction does not match germline at one end; this may be a read error.

Antigen-specific CD4+ T cells expanded by the ViraFEST assay with viral peptide pools were then sequenced. With 10 days of culture completed, CD4+ T cells were isolated. The vaccine given was either BNT162b2 or mRNA-1273, in two doses. About 2.1 million PBMC were placed in each well, which was supplemented with 10 IU/ml IL-2 and around 9.9 ug/ml peptides. The chain joins TRBV2 to TRBJ2-5, with TRBD1 matching 9 bases. Sequencing used CD4+ T cells from PBMCs cultured with HCoV-OC43 spike peptides, obtained after COVID-19 vaccination. Specified subset: HCoV-OC43 spike overlapping peptide pool stimulation. This clonotype was obtained from a human donor who received a COVID-19 vaccine. CDR3 residues: CASGEPRDREGLETQYF. CDR3 nucleotides: TGTGCCAGCGGTGAGCCGAGGGACAGGGAAGGTTTGGAGACCCAGTACTTC.